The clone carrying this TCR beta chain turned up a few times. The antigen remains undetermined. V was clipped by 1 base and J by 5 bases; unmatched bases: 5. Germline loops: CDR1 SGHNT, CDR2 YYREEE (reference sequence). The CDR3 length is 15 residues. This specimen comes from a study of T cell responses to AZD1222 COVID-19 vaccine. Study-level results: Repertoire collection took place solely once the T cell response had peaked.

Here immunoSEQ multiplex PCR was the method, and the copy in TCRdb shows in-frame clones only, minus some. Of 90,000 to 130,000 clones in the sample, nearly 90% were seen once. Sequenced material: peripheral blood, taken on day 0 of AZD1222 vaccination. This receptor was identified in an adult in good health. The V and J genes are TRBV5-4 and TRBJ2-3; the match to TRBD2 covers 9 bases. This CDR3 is CASSLNAGGLDTQYF. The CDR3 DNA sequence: TGTGCCAGCAGCTTGAACGCGGGGGGGTTAGATACGCAGTATTTT.